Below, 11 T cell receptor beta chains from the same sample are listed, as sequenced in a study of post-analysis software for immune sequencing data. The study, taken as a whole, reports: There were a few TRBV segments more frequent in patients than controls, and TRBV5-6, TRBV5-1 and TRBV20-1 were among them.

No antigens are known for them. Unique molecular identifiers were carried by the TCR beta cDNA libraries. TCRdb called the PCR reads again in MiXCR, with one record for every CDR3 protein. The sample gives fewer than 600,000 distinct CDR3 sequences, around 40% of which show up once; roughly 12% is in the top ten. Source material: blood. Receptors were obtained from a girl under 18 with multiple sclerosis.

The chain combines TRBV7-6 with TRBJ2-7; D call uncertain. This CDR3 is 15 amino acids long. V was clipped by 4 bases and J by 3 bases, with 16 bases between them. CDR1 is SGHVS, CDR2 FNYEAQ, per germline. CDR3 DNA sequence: TGTGCCAGCAGCTCGAGGTTCTCCAGACTCTACGAGCAGTACTTC. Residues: CASSSRFSRLYEQYF.

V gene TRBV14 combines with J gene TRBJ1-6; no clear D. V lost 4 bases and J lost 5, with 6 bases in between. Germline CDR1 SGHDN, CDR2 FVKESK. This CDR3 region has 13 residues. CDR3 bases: TGTGCCAGCAGCCGCCTAAATAATTCACCCCTCCACTTT. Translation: CASSRLNNSPLHF.

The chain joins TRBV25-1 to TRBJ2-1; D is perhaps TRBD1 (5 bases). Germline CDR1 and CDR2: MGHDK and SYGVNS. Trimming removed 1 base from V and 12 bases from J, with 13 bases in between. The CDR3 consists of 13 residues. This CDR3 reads CASSELGAQGQFF. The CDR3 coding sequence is TGTGCCAGCAGTGAATTAGGGGCGCAGGGGCAGTTCTTC.

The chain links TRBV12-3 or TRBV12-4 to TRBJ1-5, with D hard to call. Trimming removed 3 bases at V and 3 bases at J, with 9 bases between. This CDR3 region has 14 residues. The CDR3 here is CASSFGRINQPQHF. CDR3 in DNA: TGTGCCAGCAGTTTTGGACGCATCAATCAGCCCCAGCATTTT.

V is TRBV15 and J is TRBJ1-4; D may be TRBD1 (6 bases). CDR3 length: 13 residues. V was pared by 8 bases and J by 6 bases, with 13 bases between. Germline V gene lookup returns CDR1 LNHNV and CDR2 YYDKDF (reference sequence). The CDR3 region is CATAQGRDEKLFF. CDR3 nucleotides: TGTGCCACCGCACAGGGTCGGGATGAAAAACTGTTTTTT.

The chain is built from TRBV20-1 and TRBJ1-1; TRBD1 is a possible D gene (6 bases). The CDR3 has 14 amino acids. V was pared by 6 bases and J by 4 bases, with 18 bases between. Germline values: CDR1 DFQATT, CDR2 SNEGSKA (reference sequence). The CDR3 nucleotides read TGCAGTGCGGGGGGAGGGGGACCCAGCACTGAAGCTTTCTTT. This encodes CSAGGGGPSTEAFF.

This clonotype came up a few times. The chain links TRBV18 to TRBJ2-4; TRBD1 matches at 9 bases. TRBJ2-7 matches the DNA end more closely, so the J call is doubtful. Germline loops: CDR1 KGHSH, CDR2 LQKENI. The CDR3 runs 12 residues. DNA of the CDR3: TGTGCCAGCGCCCCGGACAGGGGCGAGCAGTACTTC. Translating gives CASAPDRGEQYF.

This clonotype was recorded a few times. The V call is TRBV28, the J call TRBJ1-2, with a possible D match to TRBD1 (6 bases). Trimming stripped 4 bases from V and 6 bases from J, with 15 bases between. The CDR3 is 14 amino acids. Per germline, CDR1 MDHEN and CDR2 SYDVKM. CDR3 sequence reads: CASSSLGGGHGYTF. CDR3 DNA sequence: TGTGCCAGCAGTTCCCTCGGCGGGGGGCATGGCTACACCTTC.

DNA of the CDR3: TGTGCCAGCCGCCGAGACGGCTCTGAAGCTTTCTTT. Its protein is CASRRDGSEAFF. The rearrangement joins TRBV7-6 to TRBJ1-1; unclear D gene. Germline V gives CDR1 SGHVS, CDR2 FNYEAQ. Trimming removed 8 bases at V and 6 bases at J, with 13 bases between. The length of the CDR3 is 12 residues. Supplemented by reference TRBV7-6 and TRBJ1-1, the full variable domain reads GAGVSQSPRYKVTKRGQDVALRCDPISGHVSLYWYRQALGQGPEFLTYFNYEAQQDKSGLPNDRFSAERPEGSISTLTIQRTEQRDSAMYRCASRRDGSEAFFGQGTRLTVV.

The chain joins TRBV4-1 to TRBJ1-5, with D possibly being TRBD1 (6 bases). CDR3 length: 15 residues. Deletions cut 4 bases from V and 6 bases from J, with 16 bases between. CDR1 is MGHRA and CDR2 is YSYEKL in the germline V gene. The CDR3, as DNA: TGCGCCAGCAGCCGAGATGGCAGGGGAAGTCAGCCCCAGCATTTT. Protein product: CASSRDGRGSQPQHF.

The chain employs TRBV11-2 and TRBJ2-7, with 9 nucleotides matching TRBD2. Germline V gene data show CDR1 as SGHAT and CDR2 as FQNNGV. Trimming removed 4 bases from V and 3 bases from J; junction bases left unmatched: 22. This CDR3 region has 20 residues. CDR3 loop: CASSSSPAKASSGAYYEQYF. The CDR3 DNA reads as TGTGCCAGCAGCTCCTCCCCCGCTAAGGCTTCTAGCGGGGCCTACTACGAGCAGTACTTC. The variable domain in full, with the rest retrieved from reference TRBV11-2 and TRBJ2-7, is EAGVAQSPRYKIIEKRQSVAFWCNPISGHATLYWYQQILGQGPKLLIQFQNNGVVDDSQLPKDRFSAERLKGVDSTLKIQPAKLEDSAVYLCASSSSPAKASSGAYYEQYFGPGTRLTVT.